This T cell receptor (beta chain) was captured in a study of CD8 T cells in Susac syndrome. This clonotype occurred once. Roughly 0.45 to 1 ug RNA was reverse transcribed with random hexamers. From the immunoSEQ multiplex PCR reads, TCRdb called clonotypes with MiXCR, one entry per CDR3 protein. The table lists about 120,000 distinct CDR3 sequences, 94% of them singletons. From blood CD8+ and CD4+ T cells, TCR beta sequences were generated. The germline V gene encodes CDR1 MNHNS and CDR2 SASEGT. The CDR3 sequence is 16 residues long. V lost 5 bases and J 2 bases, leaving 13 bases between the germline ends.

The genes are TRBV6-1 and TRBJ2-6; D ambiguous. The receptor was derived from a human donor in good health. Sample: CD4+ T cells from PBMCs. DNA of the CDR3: TGTGCCAGCAGTCGCCGAAGGGCAGCTGGGGCCAACGTCCTGACTTTC. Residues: CASSRRRAAGANVLTF.